This TCR beta chain comes out of a study of blood T cell repertoires in COVID-19. Overall study: Some COVID-19 samples were acute and others convalescent; all came from the United States, Italy and Spain.

The CDR3 covers 12 residues. Trimming stripped 6 bases from V and 8 bases from J, with 11 bases between. The germline V gene has CDR1 SGHTA and CDR2 FQGNSA. In the authors' methods: Estimated nucleated cell counts came from reference gene primer amplification. Data came from immunoSEQ multiplex PCR; TCRdb stores just in-frame clones and leaves some out. The DNA was the basis for D and trimming; V, J and clone size are from that table. The sample has some 240,000 clones, approximately 88% seen once. This chain joins TRBV7-2 and TRBJ2-1; D not certain. The sequence derives from an older woman with COVID-19, enrolled during active disease. Sequenced material: peripheral blood. CDR3 in DNA: TGTGCCAGCAGTCGGGTCTGGGATGAGCAGTTCTTC. Translated: CASSRVWDEQFF.